This T cell receptor (beta chain) came from a study of Ad26.COV2.S vaccination and SARS-CoV-2 variants. Study background: Doses of Ad26.COV2.S were injected into muscle once or twice, 56 days apart. Findings and caveats of the study: Breadth and depth estimates from TCRs may understate total T cell responses. Spike-specific CD8+ and CD4+ T cell responses reportedly showed substantial breadth after vaccination.

Germline V lookup: CDR1 SQVTM, CDR2 ANQGSEA. CDR3 length: 13 residues. Treatment here: about 20 received Ad26.COV2.S at low or high dose, single or two shots; 5 received placebo; per-sample allocation not given. Samples analyzed were those drawn on day 63 after the first vaccine or placebo injection. Boston supplied an adult donor aged 18-55 years. Points on this clone: Its antigen is as yet unknown.

Sequenced by immunoSEQ multiplex PCR; TCRdb stores in-frame clones only, minus some. This table holds approximately 420,000 clones, 70% to 90% found once. J is TRBJ2-2 and V is TRBV29-1; D may correspond to TRBD1 or TRBD2 (5 bases each). Sequencing was performed on peripheral blood, taken in a trial of Ad26.COV2.S vaccine versus placebo. The clonotype originates from a person between 18 and 59 years old who received the Ad26.COV2.S COVID-19 vaccine or a placebo. For the CDR3, the DNA is TGCGGGACGCTAGGGGTGGGCACCGGGGAGCTGTTTTTT. Its protein is CGTLGVGTGELFF.